Below, one T cell receptor beta chain is given with its context. This sample is part of a study of T cell responses to AZD1222 COVID-19 vaccine. This table comes from immunoSEQ multiplex PCR, and its TCRdb copy is limited to in-frame clones, with some not included. The data show 75,000 to 100,000 clones, with approximately 92% seen just once and more than 9.5% held by the top ten. Sequenced material: peripheral blood, taken on day 0 of AZD1222 vaccination. The receptor comes from an adult in good health.

CDR3 residues: CASSTTGHSNTGELFF. The CDR3 DNA is TGTGCCAGTAGCACGACGGGACATTCGAACACCGGGGAGCTGTTTTTT. This rearrangement joins TRBV19 to TRBJ2-2; a weak D match, TRBD1 (6 bases). CDR3 length: 16 residues. Trimming took 6 bases from V and 0 from J, leaving 14 bases between them. The germline V gene encodes CDR1 LNHDA and CDR2 SQIVND (reference sequence).